Following are 9 T cell receptor beta chains from one sample sequenced in a study of blood T cells in healthy people across ages. A second PCR of roughly 7 to 11 cycles used a sample-barcoded 5' primer and a J-beta primer mix. TCRdb fed the 5' RACE reads into MiXCR, producing one record per CDR3 protein. The repertoire holds roughly 720,000 distinct CDR3 sequences, with 53% as singletons. Sequenced material: blood. The source of these receptors is a man older than 75 in good health.

There are a few counts of this clonotype. The rearrangement links TRBV7-2 to TRBJ2-4, with 9 positions matching TRBD1. V shed 1 base and J 2 bases; nucleotides not matched to a gene: 6. The germline gives CDR1 SGHTA, CDR2 FQGNSA. The CDR3 runs to 17 residues. The CDR3 bases are TGTGCCAGCAGCTTAGACGGGACAGGGTTAACCAAAAACATTCAGTACTTC. The encoded protein is CASSLDGTGLTKNIQYF.

About this clonotype: The junction departs from germline at one end; a sequencing error may be responsible. V is TRBV20-1 and J is TRBJ1-4, with TRBD1 matching 8 bases. CDR3 size: 15 residues. The germline V gene has CDR1 DFQATT and CDR2 SNEGSKA (reference sequence). The CDR3 loop reads CGARLVRGRTEKLFF. CDR3 sequence (DNA): TGCGGTGCTAGACTCGTCAGGGGGCGTACTGAAAAACTGTTTTTT.

The chain recombines TRBV12-3 or TRBV12-4 with TRBJ2-4; D possibly corresponds to TRBD1 (5 bases). Near its end, the DNA agrees better with TRBJ2-7, so the J call may be wrong. This CDR3 comprises 14 residues. In DNA, the CDR3 is TGTGCCAGCAGTTTCGATGGCAGGGCCTGCGAGCAGTACTTC. Translated, it gives CASSFDGRACEQYF.

The rearrangement joins TRBV20-1 to TRBJ2-3, with 8 bases matching TRBD2. V gave up 5 bases and J gave up 0 bases; unmatched junction bases: 4. Germline V gene lookup returns CDR1 DFQATT and CDR2 SNEGSKA (reference sequence). There are 14 residues in the CDR3. The CDR3 loop reads CSAVLAESTDTQYF. The DNA of the CDR3 is TGCAGTGCTGTACTAGCGGAGAGCACAGATACGCAGTATTTT.

V gene TRBV7-9 combines with J gene TRBJ1-2, with D tentatively TRBD1 (5 bases). CDR3 length equals 14 residues. Germline V CDR1 and CDR2: SEHNR, FQNEAQ (reference sequence). Trimming left V 5 bases short and J 4 bases short, with 14 bases between. CDR3 residues: CASSMGEGAYGYTF. The CDR3 DNA is TGTGCCAGCAGCATGGGGGAGGGAGCCTATGGCTACACCTTC.

The V gene is TRBV20-1, the J gene TRBJ2-7; a possible D gene is TRBD1 (5 bases). From germline, CDR1 is DFQATT and CDR2 SNEGSKA (reference sequence). Trimming stripped 5 bases from V and 1 base from J, with 12 bases between. This CDR3 comprises 13 residues. The CDR3 coding sequence is TGCAGTGCTCCGACCGACAGTTCCTACGAGCAGTACTTC. Translating gives CSAPTDSSYEQYF.

The CDR3 reads CASSFGVGQVYEQYF. CDR3 sequence (DNA): TGTGCCAGCAGTTTTGGTGTAGGGCAAGTCTACGAGCAGTACTTC. This sequence joins TRBV27 and TRBJ2-7; D not certain. This CDR3 region has 15 residues. CDR1 and CDR2 from the germline V gene are MNHEY and SMNVEV (reference sequence). Trimming left V 3 bases short and J 3 bases short, with 15 bases between.

The J gene is TRBJ1-6, the V gene TRBV7-2; D remains unclear. The germline V gene has CDR1 SGHTA and CDR2 FQGNSA. V lost 3 bases to trimming and J lost 7 bases, with 7 bases between them. The CDR3 has 13 residues. This CDR3 is CASSLVTNSPLHF. The DNA of the CDR3 is TGTGCCAGCAGCTTGGTAACCAATTCACCCCTCCACTTT.

The chain joins TRBV20-1 to TRBJ1-1; 7 bases match TRBD1. Trimming at V came to 6 bases and at J to 0 bases, leaving 1 base not matched to a gene. Germline CDR1 is DFQATT and CDR2 is SNEGSKA (reference sequence). This CDR3 is built from 12 residues. The CDR3 coding sequence is TGCAGTGCCGGACAGGTGAACACTGAAGCTTTCTTT. Protein: CSAGQVNTEAFF.